Listed below are T cell receptor beta chains from one sample, sequenced in a study of blood T cell repertoires in COVID-19. Method: immunoSEQ multiplex PCR; TCRdb's copy keeps in-frame clones and lacks some. The sample holds 400,000 to 550,000 clones, 70% to 90% seen once. Material: PBMCs or T cells enriched from blood (not recorded which). The receptors originated from a woman aged 18-30 years with acute COVID-19. The CDR3 runs from the conserved cysteine through the conserved F or W. The D gene is left open where the match is weak. The size of a clone is reported for some rows only, either as once, few or many, or as a class for expanded clones.

D gene	V gene	clone size	J gene	CDR3 protein	CDR3 DNA
TRBD1	TRBV7-2	-	TRBJ1-2	CASSLTTGAGGYTF	TGTGCCAGCAGCTTAACGACAGGGGCGGGTGGCTACACCTTC
TRBD1	TRBV4-3	-	TRBJ2-4	CASSHDRAHPAKNIQYF	TGCGCCAGCAGCCACGACAGGGCTCATCCAGCCAAAAACATTCAGTACTTC
-	TRBV15	-	TRBJ2-6	CATSRDRSGANVLTF	TGTGCCACCAGCAGAGACAGGTCTGGGGCCAACGTCCTGACTTTC
-	TRBV7-2	-	TRBJ2-5	CASSERGGRETQYF	TGTGCCAGCAGCGAGAGAGGGGGTAGAGAGACCCAGTACTTC
-	TRBV7-2	few	TRBJ2-3	CASSPTRSDTQYF	TGTGCCAGCAGTCCAACTAGATCTGATACGCAGTATTTT
-	TRBV5-5	-	TRBJ2-7	CASSLLGGLGEQYF	TGTGCCAGCAGCTTGTTGGGGGGTTTGGGCGAGCAGTACTTC
-	TRBV29-1	-	TRBJ2-3	CSVGLTDTQYF	TGCAGCGTGGGACTCACAGATACGCAGTATTTT
-	TRBV7-2	-	TRBJ2-2	CASSLSGSANTGELFF	TGTGCCAGCAGCTTAAGCGGTAGCGCGAACACCGGGGAGCTGTTTTTT
-	TRBV7-6	-	TRBJ2-7	CASSFLPLALRGEQYF	TGTGCCAGCAGCTTCCTCCCCCTAGCCCTCAGAGGAGAGCAGTACTTC
-	TRBV24-1	-	TRBJ1-3	CATSDPRSGNTIYF	TGTGCCACCAGTGACCCCCGGTCCGGAAACACCATATATTTT
TRBD1	TRBV2	-	TRBJ1-2	CASRRDRVGGGYTF	TGTGCCAGCAGGAGGGACAGGGTAGGTGGTGGCTACACCTTC
-	TRBV19	-	TRBJ2-7	CASSTGYEQYF	TGTGCCAGTAGTACAGGCTACGAGCAGTACTTC
TRBD1	TRBV7-9	-	TRBJ1-2	CASSPTTGQGEF	TGTGCCAGCAGCCCGACTACGGGACAGGGGGAATTC
TRBD2	TRBV18	-	TRBJ2-5	CASSRGGAEETQYF	TGTGCCAGCTCTCGCGGGGGGGCGGAGGAGACCCAGTACTTC
TRBD1	TRBV5-6	-	TRBJ2-7	CASSSRDRAFEQYF	TGTGCCAGCAGCTCTCGGGACAGGGCGTTCGAGCAGTACTTC
TRBD2	TRBV3-1/TRBV3-2	-	TRBJ2-1	CASSQTTSGLGDEQFF	TGTGCCAGCAGCCAAACCACTAGCGGCCTTGGGGATGAGCAGTTCTTC
-	TRBV19	-	TRBJ2-7	CASSLLDTSYEQYF	TGTGCCAGTAGTCTCCTGGACACCTCCTACGAGCAGTACTTC
-	TRBV6-5	-	TRBJ1-2	CASRKTTSPYGYTF	TGTGCCAGCAGGAAGACAACGTCTCCCTATGGCTACACCTTC
-	TRBV6-5	-	TRBJ1-3	CASSYGRSSGNTIYF	TGTGCCAGCAGTTACGGGAGATCATCTGGAAACACCATATATTTT
TRBD1	TRBV19	-	TRBJ2-7	CASSSSGQGSYEQYF	TGTGCCAGTAGTAGCTCGGGACAGGGTTCCTACGAGCAGTACTTC
-	TRBV5-5	many	TRBJ2-7	CASSLVGRDYEQYF	TGTGCCAGCAGCTTGGTCGGACGGGACTACGAGCAGTACTTC
-	TRBV12-3/TRBV12-4	-	TRBJ1-5	CASSFLRQPQHF	TGTGCCAGCAGTTTTCTCCGGCAGCCCCAGCATTTT
TRBD2	TRBV7-9	-	TRBJ2-1	CASSPGGGSRFGEQFF	TGTGCCAGCAGCCCGGGGGGTGGGAGTCGCTTTGGTGAGCAGTTCTTC
TRBD1	TRBV5-1	-	TRBJ1-4	CASGDRGDEKLFF	TGCGCCAGCGGCGACAGGGGGGATGAAAAACTGTTTTTT
-	TRBV6-5	few	TRBJ1-1	CASGLGGANTEAFF	TGTGCCAGCGGGTTGGGTGGGGCGAACACTGAAGCTTTCTTT
-	TRBV7-9	-	TRBJ1-3	CASSLGTGAFSGNTIYF	TGTGCCAGCAGCTTGGGTACAGGCGCTTTCTCTGGAAACACCATATATTTT
TRBD1	TRBV4-1	-	TRBJ2-3	CASSPDRGTDTQYF	TGCGCCAGCAGCCCGGACAGGGGCACAGATACGCAGTATTTT
TRBD2	TRBV7-3	-	TRBJ2-7	CASSPWLRTRGSYEQYF	TGTGCCAGCAGCCCCTGGCTTAGGACTAGGGGCTCCTACGAGCAGTACTTC
-	TRBV5-4	-	TRBJ2-7	CASSLVRGTYEQYF	TGTGCCAGCAGCTTGGTTCGGGGGACCTACGAGCAGTACTTC
-	TRBV5-4	once	TRBJ2-4	CASSIQTAKNIQYF	TGTGCCAGCAGCATACAAACAGCCAAAAACATTCAGTACTTC
-	TRBV18	-	TRBJ2-1	CASSPASANEQFF	TGTGCCAGCTCACCAGCTAGCGCAAATGAGCAGTTCTTC
-	TRBV28	once	TRBJ1-1	CASSSGPFGAFF	TGTGCCAGCAGTTCTGGGCCCTTTGGAGCTTTCTTT
-	TRBV7-9	-	TRBJ1-1	CASSFSALNTEAFF	TGTGCCAGCAGCTTCTCCGCGTTGAACACTGAAGCTTTCTTT
-	TRBV28	once	TRBJ2-5	CASYGPGAQETQYF	TGTGCCAGTTACGGCCCAGGGGCCCAAGAGACCCAGTACTTC
-	TRBV6-5	once	TRBJ2-7	CASRVGQNIRGQYF	TGTGCCAGCAGGGTCGGACAGAACATACGAGGGCAGTACTTC
-	TRBV4-1	-	TRBJ1-5	CASSQDQARDNQPQHF	TGCGCCAGCAGCCAAGATCAGGCCAGGGATAATCAGCCCCAGCATTTT
TRBD1	TRBV2	-	TRBJ1-2	CASSRQGYGYTF	TGTGCCAGCAGTCGACAGGGGTATGGCTACACCTTC
TRBD1	TRBV3-1/TRBV3-2	-	TRBJ2-7	CASSQEDRGLFYEQYF	TGTGCCAGCAGCCAAGAGGACAGGGGACTCTTCTACGAGCAGTACTTC
-	TRBV5-6	-	TRBJ2-1	CASSIVRLRQSSSYNEQFF	TGTGCCAGCAGCATTGTGCGCCTCAGGCAGTCCAGCTCCTACAATGAGCAGTTCTTC
-	TRBV6-5	-	TRBJ1-2	CASLSPGNWYGYTF	TGTGCCAGCCTTAGTCCAGGGAACTGGTATGGCTACACCTTC
TRBD1	TRBV3-1/TRBV3-2	-	TRBJ1-3	CASSHSGTGAGNTIYF	TGTGCCAGCAGCCATTCCGGGACAGGGGCTGGAAACACCATATATTTT
TRBD2	TRBV18	-	TRBJ2-1	CASSPMGLAGGSYNEQFF	TGTGCCAGCTCACCCATGGGACTAGCGGGAGGGTCCTACAATGAGCAGTTCTTC
-	TRBV9	-	TRBJ2-7	CASSEDTSSYEQYF	TGTGCCAGCAGCGAGGACACCAGCTCCTACGAGCAGTACTTC
TRBD1	TRBV11-1	-	TRBJ1-2	CASSSSRTGFGYTF	TGTGCCAGCAGCTCAAGCCGGACAGGGTTTGGCTACACCTTC
-	TRBV30	-	TRBJ1-1	CAWGHSTEAFF	TGTGCCTGGGGCCACAGCACTGAAGCTTTCTTT